This T cell receptor (beta chain) was documented in a study of blood T cell repertoires in COVID-19. Looking at the study overall: COVID-19 samples collected from the United States, Italy and Spain covered acute and convalescent phases. T cells, B-cell-depleted T cells, or PBMCs provided the cDNA or gDNA that served as material.

In the authors' workflow: The authors estimated nucleated cell counts from reference gene primer amplification. Produced via immunoSEQ multiplex PCR; TCRdb's table is partial and in-frame only. The V and J calls and clone size are taken from that table; D and trimming were inferred from the DNA. Among tens of thousands of clones, roughly 69% were seen once, and the ten largest hold 5.5% to 6.5%. Germline V gene sequence: CDR1 SGHTA, CDR2 FQGNSA. This CDR3 has 17 residues. With 5 bases removed from V and 0 bases from J, the gap between germline ends came to 19 bases. The sequenced sample was peripheral blood. The rearrangement uses TRBV7-2 and TRBJ1-1; no definite D call. The sequence derives from a man of 80 years or more with acute or convalescent COVID-19. CDR3 amino acids: CASSEERTTIMNTEAFF. The CDR3 DNA follows: TGTGCCAGCAGCGAGGAACGAACCACTATTATGAACACTGAAGCTTTCTTT.